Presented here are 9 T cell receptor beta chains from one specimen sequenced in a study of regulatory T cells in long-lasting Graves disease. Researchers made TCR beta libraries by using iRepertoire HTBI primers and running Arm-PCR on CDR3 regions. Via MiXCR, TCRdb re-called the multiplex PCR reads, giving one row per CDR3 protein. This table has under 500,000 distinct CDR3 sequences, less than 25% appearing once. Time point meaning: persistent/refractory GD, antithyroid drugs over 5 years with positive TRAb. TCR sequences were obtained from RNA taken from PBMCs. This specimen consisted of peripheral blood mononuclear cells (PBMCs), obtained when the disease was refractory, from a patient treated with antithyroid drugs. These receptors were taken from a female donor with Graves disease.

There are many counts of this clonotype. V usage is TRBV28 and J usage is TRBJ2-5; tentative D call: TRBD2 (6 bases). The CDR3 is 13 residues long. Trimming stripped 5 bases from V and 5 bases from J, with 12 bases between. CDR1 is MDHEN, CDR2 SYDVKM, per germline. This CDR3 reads CASSTAGGETQYF. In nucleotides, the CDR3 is TGTGCCAGCAGTACGGCAGGAGGGGAGACCCAGTACTTC.

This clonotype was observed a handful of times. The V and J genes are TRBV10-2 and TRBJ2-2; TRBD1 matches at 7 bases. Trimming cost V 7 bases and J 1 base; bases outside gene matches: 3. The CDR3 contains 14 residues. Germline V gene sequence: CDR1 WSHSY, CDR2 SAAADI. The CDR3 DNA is TGCGCCAGCAAATGGGACAGGAACACCGGGGAGCTGTTTTTT. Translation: CASKWDRNTGELFF.

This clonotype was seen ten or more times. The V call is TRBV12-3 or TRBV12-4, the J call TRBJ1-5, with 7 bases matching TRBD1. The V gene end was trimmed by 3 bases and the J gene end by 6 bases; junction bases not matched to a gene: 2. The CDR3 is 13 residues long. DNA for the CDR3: TGTGCCAGCAGTTTGACAGGGTCTCAGCCCCAGCATTTT. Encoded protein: CASSLTGSQPQHF.

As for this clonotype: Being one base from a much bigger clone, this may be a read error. The CDR3 protein is CASSPTGRTRTYEQYF. The DNA for the CDR3 is TGTGCCAGCAGTCCCACCGGAAGGACAAGAACCTACGAGCAGTACTTC. V usage is TRBV28 and J usage is TRBJ2-7; tentatively, D is TRBD1 (5 bases). V dropped 5 bases and J dropped 2 bases, with 19 bases sitting between them. The CDR3 runs to 16 residues. Germline V gene data show CDR1 as MDHEN and CDR2 as SYDVKM.

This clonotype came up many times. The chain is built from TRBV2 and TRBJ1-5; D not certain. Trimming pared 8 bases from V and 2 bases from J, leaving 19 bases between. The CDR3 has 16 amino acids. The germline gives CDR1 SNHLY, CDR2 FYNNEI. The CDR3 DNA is TGTGCCAGCGGCGCCATGGCGGGAATGCGCAATCAGCCCCAGCATTTT. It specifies CASGAMAGMRNQPQHF.

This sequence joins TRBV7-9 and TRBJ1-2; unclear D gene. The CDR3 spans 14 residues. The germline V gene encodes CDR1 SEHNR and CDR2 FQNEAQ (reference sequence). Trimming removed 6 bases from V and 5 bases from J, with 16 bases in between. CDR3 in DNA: TGTGCCAGCAGTCAATGGCCAGCCATATATGGCTACACCTTC. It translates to CASSQWPAIYGYTF.

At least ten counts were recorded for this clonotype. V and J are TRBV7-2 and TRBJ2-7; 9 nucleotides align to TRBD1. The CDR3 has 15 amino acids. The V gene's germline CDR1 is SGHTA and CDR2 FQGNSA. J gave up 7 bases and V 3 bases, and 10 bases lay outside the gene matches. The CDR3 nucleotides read TGTGCCAGCAGCTTCGGGACAGGGAATCCATGGGAGCAGTACTTC. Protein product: CASSFGTGNPWEQYF.

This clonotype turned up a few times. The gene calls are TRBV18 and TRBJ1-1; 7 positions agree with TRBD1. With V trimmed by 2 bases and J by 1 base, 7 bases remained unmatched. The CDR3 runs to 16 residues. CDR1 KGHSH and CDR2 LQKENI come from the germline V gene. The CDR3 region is CASSPSDRSRNTEAFF. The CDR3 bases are TGTGCCAGCTCACCATCGGACAGGTCCAGGAACACTGAAGCTTTCTTT.

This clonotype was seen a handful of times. The CDR3 DNA reads as TGTGCCACCAGATCGGACAGGAGTAGCAATCAGCCCCAGCATTTT. It codes for CATRSDRSSNQPQHF. This chain joins TRBV24-1 and TRBJ1-5; 7 bases line up with TRBD1. CDR1 KGHDR and CDR2 SFDVKD come from the germline V gene. After removal of 7 bases from V and 0 bases from J, the junction contained 5 bases not matched to a gene. The CDR3 spans 15 residues.